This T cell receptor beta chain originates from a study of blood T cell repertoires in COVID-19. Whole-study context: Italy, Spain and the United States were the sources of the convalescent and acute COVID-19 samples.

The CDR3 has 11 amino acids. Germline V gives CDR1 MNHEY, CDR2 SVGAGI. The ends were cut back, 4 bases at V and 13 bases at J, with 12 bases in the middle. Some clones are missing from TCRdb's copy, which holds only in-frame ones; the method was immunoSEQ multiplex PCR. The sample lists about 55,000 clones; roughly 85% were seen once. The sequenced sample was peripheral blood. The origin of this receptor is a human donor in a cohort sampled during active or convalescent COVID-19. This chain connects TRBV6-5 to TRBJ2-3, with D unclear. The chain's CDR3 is CASSSQAREYF. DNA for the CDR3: TGTGCCAGCAGTTCCCAAGCCCGGGAGTATTTT.